The 3 T cell receptor beta chains below were found in one sample sequenced in a study of blood T cell repertoires in COVID-19 (TCRdb year 2020). The library was produced with the immunoSEQ multiplex PCR assay. TCRdb provides this immuneACCESS table in a form limited to in-frame rearrangements. Some clones are lacking; in checked studies, under half of them reflect an unresolved V gene, and why the rest are absent is not known. The sample contains fewer than 55,000 clones, roughly 83% of them found a single time. The top ten clonotypes cover roughly 2.1% of the sample. The sample was peripheral blood. The receptors were sampled from a woman aged 60-75 years with acute or convalescent COVID-19.

The V call is TRBV6-1, the J call TRBJ2-7, with TRBD2 identical over 11 bases. This CDR3 has 17 residues. Germline trimming cut 3 bases from V and 4 bases from J; bases unmatched to any gene: 11. The germline CDR1 and CDR2 sequences are MNHNS and SASEGT. The CDR3 is CASSDPPTSGRAYEQYF. CDR3 DNA: TGTGCCAGCAGTGACCCCCCAACTAGCGGGAGAGCATACGAGCAGTACTTC.

The V gene is TRBV28, the J gene TRBJ1-2; possible D gene TRBD1, 6 bases. This CDR3 spans 15 amino acids. V lost 3 bases and J lost 2, with 13 bases in between. Looked up from germline, CDR1 is MDHEN and CDR2 is SYDVKM. The CDR3 DNA reads as TGTGCCAGCAGTTTTTCCGGACAGACCAACTATGGCTACACCTTC. Its protein is CASSFSGQTNYGYTF.

The chain has TRBV24-1 and TRBJ2-1; TRBD2 agrees at 7 bases. This CDR3 comprises 16 residues. Trimming removed 1 base from V and 8 bases from J; junction bases left unmatched: 10. Germline loops: CDR1 KGHDR, CDR2 SFDVKD. The CDR3 nucleotides are TGTGCCACCAGTGATTTCGGGGGGAGAAAGGCGGATGAGCAGTTCTTC. It yields the protein CATSDFGGRKADEQFF.